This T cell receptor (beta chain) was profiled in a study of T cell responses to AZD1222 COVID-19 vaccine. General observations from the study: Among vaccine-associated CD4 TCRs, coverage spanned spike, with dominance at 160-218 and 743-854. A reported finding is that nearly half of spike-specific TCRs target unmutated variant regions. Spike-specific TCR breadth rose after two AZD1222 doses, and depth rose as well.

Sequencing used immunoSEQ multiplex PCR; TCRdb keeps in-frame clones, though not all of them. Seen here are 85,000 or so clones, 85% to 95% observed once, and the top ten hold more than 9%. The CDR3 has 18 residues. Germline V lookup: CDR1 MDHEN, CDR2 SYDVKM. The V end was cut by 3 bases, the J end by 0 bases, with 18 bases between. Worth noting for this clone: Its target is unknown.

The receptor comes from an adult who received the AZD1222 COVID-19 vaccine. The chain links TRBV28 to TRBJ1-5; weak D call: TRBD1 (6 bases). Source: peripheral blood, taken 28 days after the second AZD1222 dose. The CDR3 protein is CASSLVQGPEYSNQPQHF. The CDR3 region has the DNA TGTGCCAGCAGTTTGGTACAGGGACCTGAATATAGCAATCAGCCCCAGCATTTT.